The present T cell receptor beta chain was sequenced within a study of response to subunit inactivated influenza vaccine. On this clonotype itself: Its antigen is undetermined. Here the CDR3 omits its conserved ending phenylalanine or tryptophan, so a read error is the likely source.

In TCRdb, the RT-PCR reads were re-called with MiXCR into one record per CDR3 protein. The sample carries 500,000 to 600,000 distinct CDR3 sequences, around 13% recorded once. The CDR3 sequence is 16 residues long. J gave up 5 bases and V 3 bases, and 5 bases lay outside the gene matches. CDR1 is KGHDR and CDR2 is SFDVKD in the germline V gene. General study points: Seasonal influenza vaccination, on each occasion, was suggested by the authors to recruit few new T cells.

The chain has TRBV24-1 and TRBJ2-1; 11 nucleotides align to TRBD1. The receptor was isolated from a middle-aged man who received an inactivated influenza vaccine. The sample in question was PBMCs from blood, obtained approximately 12 days after vaccination. DNA of the CDR3: TGTGCCACCAGTGATAAGGACAGGGGGCCCGACAATGAGCAGTTCCTC. Its translation is CATSDKDRGPDNEQFL.